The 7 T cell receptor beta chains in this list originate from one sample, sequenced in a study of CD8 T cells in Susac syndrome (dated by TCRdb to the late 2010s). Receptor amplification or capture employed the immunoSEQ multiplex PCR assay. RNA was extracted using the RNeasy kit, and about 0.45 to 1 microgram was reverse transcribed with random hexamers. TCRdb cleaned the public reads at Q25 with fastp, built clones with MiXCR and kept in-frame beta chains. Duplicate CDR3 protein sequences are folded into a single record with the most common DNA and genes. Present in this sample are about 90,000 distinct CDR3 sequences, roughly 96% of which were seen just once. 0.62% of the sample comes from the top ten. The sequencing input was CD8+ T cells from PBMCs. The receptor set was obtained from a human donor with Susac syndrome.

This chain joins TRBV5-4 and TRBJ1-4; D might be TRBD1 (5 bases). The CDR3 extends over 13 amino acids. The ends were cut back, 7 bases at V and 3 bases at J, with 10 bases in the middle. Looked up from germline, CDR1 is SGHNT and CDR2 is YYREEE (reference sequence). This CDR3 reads CASQQGANEKLFF. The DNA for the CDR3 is TGTGCCAGCCAGCAGGGCGCTAATGAAAAACTGTTTTTT.

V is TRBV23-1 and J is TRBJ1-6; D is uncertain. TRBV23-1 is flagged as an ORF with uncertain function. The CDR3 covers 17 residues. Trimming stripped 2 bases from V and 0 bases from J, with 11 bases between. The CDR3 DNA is TGCGCCAGCAGTCAACCCCCGTCCCGCTCCTATAATTCACCCCTCCACTTT. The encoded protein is CASSQPPSRSYNSPLHF.

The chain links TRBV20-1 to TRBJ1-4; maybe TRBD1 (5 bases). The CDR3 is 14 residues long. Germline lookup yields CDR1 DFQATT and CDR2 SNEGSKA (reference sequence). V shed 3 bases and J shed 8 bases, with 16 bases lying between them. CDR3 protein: CSARPGGVGEKLFF. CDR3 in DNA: TGCAGTGCTAGGCCCGGAGGGGTCGGGGAAAAACTGTTTTTT.

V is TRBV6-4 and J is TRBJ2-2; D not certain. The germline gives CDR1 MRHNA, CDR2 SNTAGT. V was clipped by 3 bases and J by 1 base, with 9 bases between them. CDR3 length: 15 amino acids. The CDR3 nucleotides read TGTGCCAGCAGTGAAGAAGGCAGGAACACCGGGGAGCTGTTTTTT. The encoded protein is CASSEEGRNTGELFF.

CDR3 sequence (DNA): TGTGCCAGCAGCTTCCGACTAGCGGCGGAACCTTACGAGCAGTACTTC. Translation gives CASSFRLAAEPYEQYF. The chain recombines TRBV9 with TRBJ2-7, with 9 bases lining up with TRBD2. CDR1 is SGDLS, CDR2 YYNGEE, per germline. This CDR3 is built from 16 residues. J gave up 4 bases and V 4 bases, and 12 bases lay outside the gene matches.

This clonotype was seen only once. CDR3 sequence reads: CSASQGTGHTEAFF. The CDR3 coding sequence is TGCAGTGCTTCCCAGGGTACGGGCCACACTGAAGCTTTCTTT. The chain recombines TRBV20-1 with TRBJ1-1; TRBD1 is a possible D gene (5 bases). Germline V gives CDR1 DFQATT, CDR2 SNEGSKA (reference sequence). Trimming cost V 5 bases and J 3 bases, with 16 bases left between them. The CDR3 sequence is 14 residues long.

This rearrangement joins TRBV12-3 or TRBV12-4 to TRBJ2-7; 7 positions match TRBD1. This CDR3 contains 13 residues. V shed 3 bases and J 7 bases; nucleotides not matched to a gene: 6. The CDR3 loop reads CASSFDRVGEQYF. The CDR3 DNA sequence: TGTGCCAGCAGTTTCGACAGGGTCGGGGAGCAGTACTTC.